The 26 T cell receptor beta chains presented below share a single source sample, sequenced in a study of blood T cell repertoires in COVID-19. The repertoire was sequenced with immunoSEQ multiplex PCR; TCRdb's copy has only in-frame clones and lacks some. The data show about 210,000 clones, with more than 70% seen just once and under 4.5% held by the top ten. The sample consisted of PBMCs or T cells enriched from blood (not recorded which). All receptors derive from a man younger than 45 with acute COVID-19.

The table lists this clone with a count of one. The chain couples TRBV5-1 to TRBJ2-7, with D possibly matching TRBD1 (5 bases). The CDR3 has 16 residues. Germline CDR1 and CDR2: SGHRS and YFSETQ. V was pared by 1 base and J by 6 bases, with 20 bases between. This CDR3 is CASSLTGRALPGEQYF. CDR3 nucleotide sequence: TGCGCCAGCAGCTTGACAGGAAGGGCTCTACCGGGCGAGCAGTACTTC.

Concerning this clone itself: Other DNA sequences within the sample encode an identical CDR3. CDR3 amino acids: CASSLTGNTEAFF. The CDR3 DNA reads as TGTGCCAGCAGTTTGACAGGGAACACTGAAGCTTTCTTT. The chain uses TRBV12-3 or TRBV12-4 and TRBJ1-1; the D gene is possibly TRBD1 (6 bases). The CDR3 loop spans 13 amino acids. The V end lost 3 bases, the J end lost 1 base, and 6 bases lay between the germline ends.

This chain joins TRBV7-9 and TRBJ1-5; possibly TRBD1 for D (5 bases). CDR1 and CDR2 from the germline V gene are SEHNR and FQNEAQ (reference sequence). The CDR3 contains 14 residues. Trimming pared 5 bases from V and 3 bases from J, leaving 11 bases between. The CDR3 bases are TGTGCCAGCAGCGCGGGACTGTTCAATCAGCCCCAGCATTTT. Amino acids: CASSAGLFNQPQHF.

This clone was seen a handful of times. This chain connects TRBV9 to TRBJ1-2, with 7 bases matching TRBD1. V dropped 3 bases and J dropped 2; count of bases not matched to a gene: 10. Germline CDR1 is SGDLS and CDR2 is YYNGEE. CDR3 length: 16 residues. The CDR3 nucleotides are TGTGCCAGCAGCGACTCCGGGACAGCTGGGAACTATGGCTACACCTTC. Its protein product is CASSDSGTAGNYGYTF.

V is TRBV19 and J is TRBJ1-1; D unresolved. This CDR3 comprises 13 residues. Germline CDR1 LNHDA, CDR2 SQIVND (reference sequence). Between the trimmed V and J ends, which lost 5 bases and 0 bases, there was a span of 7 bases. CDR3 in amino acids: CASSGVMNTEAFF. The CDR3 coding sequence is TGTGCCAGTAGTGGAGTAATGAACACTGAAGCTTTCTTT.

This sequence joins TRBV11-2 and TRBJ1-1; weak D call: TRBD1 (6 bases). V dropped 5 bases and J dropped 11 bases, with 15 bases sitting between them. Germline CDR1 is SGHAT and CDR2 is FQNNGV. The CDR3 totals 12 residues. As DNA, the CDR3 is TGTGCCAGCAGCCTGGACAGAGTGGAGGCTTTCTTT. It is translated as CASSLDRVEAFF.

V is TRBV2 and J is TRBJ1-4; 11 nucleotides line up with TRBD1. The CDR3 extends over 14 amino acids. Germline assignment: CDR1 SNHLY and CDR2 FYNNEI. V trimming: 6 bases; J trimming: 7 bases; junction bases outside the gene matches: 4. CDR3 sequence reads: CASRGQGASEKLFF. For the CDR3, the DNA is TGTGCCAGCAGAGGACAGGGGGCAAGTGAAAAACTGTTTTTT.

This clone has a handful of counts. This chain connects TRBV18 to TRBJ1-5; possible D gene TRBD1, 5 bases. The CDR3 runs to 16 residues. V lost 4 bases and J lost 0, with 13 bases in between. From germline, CDR1 is KGHSH and CDR2 LQKENI. The CDR3 bases are TGTGCCAGCTCACTTAGACAGACCGATAGCAATCAGCCCCAGCATTTT. This encodes CASSLRQTDSNQPQHF.

V gene TRBV9 combines with J gene TRBJ1-1, with 7 bases identical to TRBD1. Per germline, CDR1 SGDLS and CDR2 YYNGEE. The CDR3 consists of 18 residues. With 3 bases clipped from V and 1 base from J, the junction kept 15 bases outside the gene matches. CDR3 nucleotides: TGTGCCAGCAGCGCGCATTTGTTAGCGGGGACAGCGAACACTGAAGCTTTCTTT. This translates into CASSAHLLAGTANTEAFF.

The chain combines TRBV12-3 or TRBV12-4 with TRBJ1-2; maybe TRBD1 (5 bases). CDR3 size: 13 residues. V lost 6 bases and J 1 base, leaving 9 bases between the germline ends. The CDR3 reads CASSRERNYGYTF. DNA of the CDR3: TGTGCCAGCAGCAGGGAACGTAACTATGGCTACACCTTC.

This rearrangement joins TRBV25-1 to TRBJ2-7, with no clear D. V dropped 1 base and J dropped 1 base, with 5 bases sitting between them. This CDR3 is 13 amino acids long. CDR1 is MGHDK, CDR2 SYGVNS, per germline. The DNA for the CDR3 is TGTGCCAGCAGTGAATTCACTTCCTACGAGCAGTACTTC. Protein product: CASSEFTSYEQYF.

This clone was seen a few times. This sequence joins TRBV4-1 and TRBJ1-3; D ambiguous. The CDR3 spans 16 residues. Trimming pared 0 bases from V and 0 bases from J, leaving 9 bases between. Germline CDR1 reads MGHRA; CDR2 reads YSYEKL. CDR3 in amino acids: CASSQDWLVSGNTIYF. CDR3 nucleotide sequence: TGCGCCAGCAGCCAAGATTGGCTCGTCTCTGGAAACACCATATATTTT.

The chain joins TRBV13 to TRBJ2-5; 13 nucleotides line up with TRBD2. CDR3 length: 17 residues. Germline-derived CDR1 and CDR2 are PRHDT and FYEKMQ (reference sequence). After removal of 1 base from V and 5 bases from J, the junction contained 7 bases not matched to a gene. CDR3 loop: CASSLVGLAGVRETQYF. The CDR3, as DNA: TGTGCCAGCAGCTTAGTCGGACTAGCGGGGGTCCGGGAGACCCAGTACTTC.

The chain employs TRBV16 and TRBJ1-1; no definite D call. From germline, CDR1 is KGHSY and CDR2 FQNENV. The CDR3 is made up of 12 amino acids. V was clipped by 3 bases and J by 4 bases, with 6 bases between them. The CDR3 protein is CASSHRGTEAFF. CDR3 sequence (DNA): TGTGCCAGCAGCCACCGAGGCACTGAAGCTTTCTTT.

This sequence joins TRBV2 and TRBJ1-6; D is unresolved. CDR1 and CDR2 from the germline V gene are SNHLY and FYNNEI. Trimming stripped 6 bases from V and 6 bases from J, with 12 bases between. This CDR3 spans 14 amino acids. This chain's CDR3 is CASRTSRFNSPLHF. CDR3 sequence (DNA): TGTGCCAGCAGGACTAGCAGGTTTAATTCACCCCTCCACTTT.

The chain has TRBV7-3 and TRBJ2-2; D call uncertain. Looked up from germline, CDR1 is SGHTA and CDR2 is FQGTGA. Trimming took 4 bases from V and 0 from J, leaving 6 bases between them. The CDR3 extends over 14 amino acids. The CDR3 nucleotides read TGTGCCAGCAGCTCTATGGCGAACACCGGGGAGCTGTTTTTT. Encoded protein: CASSSMANTGELFF.

This chain joins TRBV7-6 and TRBJ1-2; TRBD1 aligns across 8 bases. J gave up 8 bases and V 4 bases, and 9 bases lay outside the gene matches. The CDR3 runs to 14 residues. Looked up from germline, CDR1 is SGHVS and CDR2 is FNYEAQ. CDR3 residues: CASSSNAGQGGYTF. CDR3 nucleotide sequence: TGTGCCAGCAGCTCTAACGCCGGACAGGGCGGCTACACCTTC.

V is TRBV4-2 and J is TRBJ2-7; 7 bases match TRBD2. The ends lost 4 bases at V and 3 bases at J; junction bases unmatched: 3. The germline gives CDR1 LGHNA, CDR2 YNFKEQ. The CDR3 is made up of 13 amino acids. The CDR3 spells CASSRGGGYEQYF. CDR3 sequence (DNA): TGTGCCAGCAGCCGGGGCGGGGGCTACGAGCAGTACTTC.

The chain joins TRBV15 to TRBJ1-2; D is unclear. CDR1 is LNHNV, CDR2 YYDKDF, per germline (reference sequence). This CDR3 is built from 13 residues. V dropped 5 bases and J dropped 5 bases, with 12 bases sitting between them. The CDR3 nucleotides read TGTGCCACCAGCGCACAAGTCGGGTATGGCTACACCTTC. Protein: CATSAQVGYGYTF.

This chain joins TRBV19 and TRBJ2-5; D possibly corresponds to TRBD1 (6 bases). CDR1 and CDR2 (germline): LNHDA, SQIVND (reference sequence). The CDR3 has 15 amino acids. Trimming took off 3 bases at V and 4 bases at J, with 15 bases between the two ends. The CDR3 nucleotides read TGTGCCAGTAGTATGGCAGGGGTAGCCCGAGAGACCCAGTACTTC. Encoded protein: CASSMAGVARETQYF.

The CDR3 loop reads CATGTGMGNTIYF. In nucleotides, the CDR3 is TGTGCCACCGGGACAGGGATGGGAAACACCATATATTTT. This chain connects TRBV15 to TRBJ1-3; 9 nucleotides align to TRBD1. V lost 8 bases to trimming and J lost 4 bases; unmatched junction nucleotides: 3. Germline values: CDR1 LNHNV, CDR2 YYDKDF (reference sequence). There are 13 residues in the CDR3.

The J gene is TRBJ1-4, the V gene TRBV12-3 or TRBV12-4, with a weak D call TRBD1 (5 bases). This CDR3 is built from 12 residues. The ends were cut back, 3 bases at V and 12 bases at J, with 11 bases in the middle. The chain's CDR3 is CASSFPGSELFF. Here the CDR3 DNA reads TGTGCCAGCAGTTTTCCAGGGTCCGAACTGTTTTTT.

This clone was seen a single time. The rearrangement uses TRBV7-9 and TRBJ1-1; D is unresolved. Per the germline V gene, CDR1 is SEHNR and CDR2 is FQNEAQ (reference sequence). The CDR3 has 11 residues. V was trimmed by 3 bases and J by 7 bases, leaving 6 bases between them. The CDR3 reads CASSFALEAFF. The CDR3 nucleotides are TGTGCCAGCAGCTTTGCACTTGAAGCTTTCTTT.

V gene TRBV10-1 combines with J gene TRBJ1-1, with 12 nucleotides matching TRBD1. The CDR3 has 16 residues. CDR1 and CDR2 from the germline V gene are WNHNN and SYGVQD (reference sequence). V shed 4 bases, J shed 2 bases, and the junction held 5 bases outside the gene matches. CDR3 sequence reads: CASSVRDRGLNTEAFF. CDR3 DNA: TGCGCCAGCAGTGTCCGGGACAGGGGGCTCAACACTGAAGCTTTCTTT.

The chain joins TRBV27 to TRBJ1-5, with 7 bases matching TRBD1. Germline V lookup: CDR1 MNHEY, CDR2 SMNVEV (reference sequence). V shed 0 bases and J 6 bases; nucleotides not matched to a gene: 5. The CDR3 runs 15 residues. CDR3: CASSLSAGGTQPQHF. The CDR3 DNA sequence: TGTGCCAGCAGTTTATCGGCAGGGGGTACTCAGCCCCAGCATTTT.

The V call is TRBV7-3, the J call TRBJ2-1; TRBD2 aligns across 15 bases. This CDR3 contains 15 residues. CDR1 SGHTA and CDR2 FQGTGA come from the germline V gene. After removal of 8 bases from V and 8 bases from J, the junction contained 7 bases not matched to a gene. The CDR3 DNA reads as TGTGCCAGCTCCCGGACTAGCGGGGGGGTCGATGAGCAGTTCTTC. Amino acids: CASSRTSGGVDEQFF.